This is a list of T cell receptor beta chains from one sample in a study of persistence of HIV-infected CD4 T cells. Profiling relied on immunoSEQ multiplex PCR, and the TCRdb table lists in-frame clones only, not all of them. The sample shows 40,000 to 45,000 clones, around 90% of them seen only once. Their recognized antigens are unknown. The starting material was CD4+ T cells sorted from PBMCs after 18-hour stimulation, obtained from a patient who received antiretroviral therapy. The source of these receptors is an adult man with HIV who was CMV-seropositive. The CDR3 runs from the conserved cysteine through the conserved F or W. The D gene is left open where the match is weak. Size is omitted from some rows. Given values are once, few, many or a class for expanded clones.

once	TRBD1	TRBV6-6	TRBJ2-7	CASSYGQASLYEQYF	TGTGCCAGCAGTTACGGACAGGCCTCCCTTTACGAGCAGTACTTC
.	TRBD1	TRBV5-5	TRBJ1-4	CASSLDPQGDEKLFF	TGTGCCAGCAGCTTGGACCCGCAGGGGGATGAAAAACTGTTTTTT
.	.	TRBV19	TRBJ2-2	CASSMKKGGTGELFF	TGTGCCAGTAGTATGAAAAAGGGGGGCACCGGGGAGCTGTTTTTT
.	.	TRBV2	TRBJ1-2	CASNGEAYGYTF	TGTGCCAGCAACGGGGAGGCCTATGGCTACACCTTC
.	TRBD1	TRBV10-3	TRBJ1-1	CAISAGQGGGAEAFF	TGTGCCATCAGTGCCGGACAGGGAGGAGGCGCTGAAGCTTTCTTT
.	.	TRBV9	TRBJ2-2	CASSVDPGELFF	TGTGCCAGCAGCGTCGACCCCGGGGAGCTGTTTTTT
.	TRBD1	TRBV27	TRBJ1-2	CASSGQGDYHGYTF	TGTGCCAGCAGTGGACAGGGGGATTATCATGGCTACACCTTC
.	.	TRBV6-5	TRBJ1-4	CASSKGDSTNEKLFF	TGTGCCAGCAGTAAGGGGGATTCGACTAATGAAAAACTGTTTTTT
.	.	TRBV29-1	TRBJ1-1	CSVASQGLNTEAFF	TGCAGCGTTGCCTCCCAGGGACTGAACACTGAAGCTTTCTTT
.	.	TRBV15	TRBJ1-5	CATSTREGHNQPQHF	TGTGCCACCAGCACCCGGGAGGGTCACAATCAGCCCCAGCATTTT
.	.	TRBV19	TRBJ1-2	CASSIVGRGYYGYTF	TGTGCCAGTAGTATAGTCGGCAGGGGATACTATGGCTACACCTTC
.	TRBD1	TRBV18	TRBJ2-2	CASNGQGATGELFF	TGTGCCAGCAACGGACAGGGGGCGACCGGGGAGCTGTTTTTT
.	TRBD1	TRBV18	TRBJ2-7	CASSREVRGEQYF	TGTGCCAGCTCACGCGAAGTCAGGGGGGAGCAGTACTTC
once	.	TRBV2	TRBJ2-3	CASSRGFTDTQYF	TGTGCCAGCAGCCGGGGGTTTACAGATACGCAGTATTTT
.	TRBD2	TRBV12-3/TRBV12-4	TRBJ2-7	CASKLAGGWEQYF	TGTGCCAGCAAACTCGCGGGGGGGTGGGAGCAGTACTTC
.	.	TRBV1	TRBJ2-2	CTSSPRQAPENTGELFF	TGCACCAGCAGCCCCCGGCAGGCCCCAGAGAACACCGGGGAGCTGTTTTTT
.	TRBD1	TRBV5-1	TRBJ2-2	CASSLVTGGTGELFF	TGCGCCAGCAGCTTGGTGACAGGGGGGACCGGGGAGCTGTTTTTT
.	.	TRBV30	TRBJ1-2	CAWARTENYGYTF	TGTGCCTGGGCTCGGACGGAGAACTATGGCTACACCTTC
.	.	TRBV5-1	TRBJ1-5	CASSLEGRVDQPQHF	TGCGCCAGCAGCTTGGAAGGACGGGTGGATCAGCCCCAGCATTTT
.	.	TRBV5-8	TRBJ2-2	CASSPKGANTGELFF	TGTGCCAGCAGCCCTAAAGGGGCGAACACCGGGGAGCTGTTTTTT
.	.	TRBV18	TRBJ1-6	CASSRDGDNSPLHF	TGTGCCAGCTCACGGGACGGAGATAATTCACCCCTCCACTTT
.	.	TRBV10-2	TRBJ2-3	CASSRGASTDTQYF	TGCGCCAGCAGTAGGGGGGCGAGCACAGATACGCAGTATTTT
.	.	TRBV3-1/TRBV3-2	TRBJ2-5	CASSQEKGRQTQYF	TGTGCCAGCAGCCAAGAAAAGGGCAGACAGACCCAGTACTTC
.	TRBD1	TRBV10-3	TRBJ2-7	CAISGTGEQYF	TGTGCCATCAGTGGGACAGGAGAGCAGTACTTC
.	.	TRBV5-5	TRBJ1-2	CASSLLGDGDYGYTF	TGTGCCAGCAGCTTGCTAGGGGACGGGGACTATGGCTACACCTTC
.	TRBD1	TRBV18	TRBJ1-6	CASSRDRDNSPLHF	TGTGCCAGCTCACGAGACAGGGATAATTCACCCCTCCACTTT
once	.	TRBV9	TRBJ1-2	CASSVGSGEEGYTF	TGTGCCAGCAGCGTAGGGTCAGGGGAGGAAGGCTACACCTTC
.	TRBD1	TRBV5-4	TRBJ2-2	CASSLQQGSTGELFF	TGTGCCAGCAGCTTACAACAGGGGAGTACCGGGGAGCTGTTTTTT
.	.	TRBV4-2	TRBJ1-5	CASSPRWGRDQPQHF	TGTGCCAGCAGCCCCCGTTGGGGGAGGGATCAGCCCCAGCATTTT
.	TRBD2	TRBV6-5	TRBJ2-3	CASGGGISTDTQYF	TGTGCCAGCGGGGGGGGGATCAGCACAGATACGCAGTATTTT
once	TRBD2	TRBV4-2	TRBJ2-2	CASSQVGEGRNTGELFF	TGTGCCAGCAGCCAAGTTGGGGAGGGTAGGAACACCGGGGAGCTGTTTTTT